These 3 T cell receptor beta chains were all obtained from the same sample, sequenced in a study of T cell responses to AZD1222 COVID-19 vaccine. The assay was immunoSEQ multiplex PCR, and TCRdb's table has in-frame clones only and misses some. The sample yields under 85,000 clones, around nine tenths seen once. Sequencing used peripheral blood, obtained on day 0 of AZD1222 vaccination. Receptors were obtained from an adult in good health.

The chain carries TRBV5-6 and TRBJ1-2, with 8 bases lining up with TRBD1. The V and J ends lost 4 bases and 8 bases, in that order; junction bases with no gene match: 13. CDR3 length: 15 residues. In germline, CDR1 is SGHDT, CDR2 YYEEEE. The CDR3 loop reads CASSPNGQGRLGYTF. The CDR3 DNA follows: TGTGCCAGCAGCCCGAATGGACAGGGTCGGTTGGGCTACACCTTC.

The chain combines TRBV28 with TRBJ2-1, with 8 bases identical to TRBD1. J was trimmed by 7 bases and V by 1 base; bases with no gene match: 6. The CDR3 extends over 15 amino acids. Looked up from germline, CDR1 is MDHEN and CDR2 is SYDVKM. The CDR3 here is CASSLFGQGLNEQFF. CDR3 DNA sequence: TGTGCCAGCAGTTTATTTGGACAGGGCTTGAATGAGCAGTTCTTC.

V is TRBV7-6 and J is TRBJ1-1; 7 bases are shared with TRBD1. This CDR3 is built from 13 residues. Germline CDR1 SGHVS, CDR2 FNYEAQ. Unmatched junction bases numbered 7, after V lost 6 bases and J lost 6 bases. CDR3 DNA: TGTGCCAGCAGACCCACAGGGGACCCTGAAGCTTTCTTT. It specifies CASRPTGDPEAFF.